A selection of T cell receptor beta chains follows, all from one sample in a study of cytomegalovirus exposure and HLA in healthy donors. The data were produced by immunoSEQ multiplex PCR, yet TCRdb's version contains in-frame clones alone and is incomplete. The table includes approximately 130,000 clones, about three quarters detected once. Material: PBMCs. Receptor source: a human donor in good health. Each CDR3 is given with its conserved first and last residue. A D gene is named only where the DNA matches it firmly. Clone size is shown for a subset of rows, as once, few, many or a class of expanded clone.

DNA	CDR3	size	V	J	D
TGTGCCATCATGGCCGGGAGGGCCGGGGAGACCCAGTACTTC	CAIMAGRAGETQYF	NA	TRBV10-3	TRBJ2-5	TRBD2
TGTGCCAGCTCACTAACAGGGGCCTTGAACACTGAAGCTTTCTTT	CASSLTGALNTEAFF	NA	TRBV18	TRBJ1-1	TRBD1
TGCGCCAGCAGCTTGGCCCCGACTAGGGTCGATGAGCAGTTCTTC	CASSLAPTRVDEQFF	NA	TRBV5-1	TRBJ2-1	NA
TGTGCCAGCTCACCCTTCGGGACAGCATCCTACGAGCAGTGCTTC	CASSPFGTASYEQCF	once	TRBV18	TRBJ2-7	TRBD1
TGTGCCAGCAGCTTAGTCGGGGTTTCCGTCACGGGCGAGCAGTACTTC	CASSLVGVSVTGEQYF	NA	TRBV7-9	TRBJ2-7	NA
TGCGCCAGCAGCTTGGCCCCACTAGCGGGAGGGCCCAGCGAGACCCAGTACTTC	CASSLAPLAGGPSETQYF	few	TRBV5-1	TRBJ2-5	TRBD2
TGTGCCAGCAGTTTACTCAGGCGTACGCAGTATTTT	CASSLLRRTQYF	NA	TRBV28	TRBJ2-3	NA
TGTGCCAGCAGCCCCTTTCGCGTCTCTGGAAACACCATATATTTT	CASSPFRVSGNTIYF	NA	TRBV14	TRBJ1-3	NA
TGCGCCAGCAGCCAGGCTTTATCTGAGACCCAGTACTTC	CASSQALSETQYF	NA	TRBV4-1	TRBJ2-5	NA
TGTGCCAGCAGTTACCCCCAGGGTAGGAACTATGGCTACACCTTC	CASSYPQGRNYGYTF	NA	TRBV6-6	TRBJ1-2	NA
TGCGCCAGCAGCTCAACAGGGACCCTATACAATGAGCAGTTCTTC	CASSSTGTLYNEQFF	NA	TRBV5-1	TRBJ2-1	NA
TGCGCCAGCAGCCAACCCCGACAGGGTGAACGGGTGGGTACTGAAGCTTTCTTT	CASSQPRQGERVGTEAFF	NA	TRBV4-3	TRBJ1-1	TRBD1
TGTGCCAGTAGTGTTAGCGGGGGGACTGTACCAGATACGCAGTATTTT	CASSVSGGTVPDTQYF	NA	TRBV19	TRBJ2-3	TRBD2
TGTGCCAGCAGCCACCCAGGGGGCATCCCAGATACGCAGTATTTT	CASSHPGGIPDTQYF	once	TRBV14	TRBJ2-3	TRBD1
TGTGCCAGCAGCTTGAGACTAGCGGGACCTTTCGAGCAGTACTTC	CASSLRLAGPFEQYF	NA	TRBV7-2	TRBJ2-7	TRBD2
TGTGCCAGCTCCCCCCTGGGACAGAGAATCCAAGCTAACTATGGCTACACCTTC	CASSPLGQRIQANYGYTF	few	TRBV18	TRBJ1-2	TRBD1
TGTGCCAGCAGCCCGCCAATAGGGAGGGTCACTGAAGCTTTCTTT	CASSPPIGRVTEAFF	NA	TRBV5-6	TRBJ1-1	NA
TGTGCCAGCAGTTCCGGGACTAGCAACACAGATACGCAGTATTTT	CASSSGTSNTDTQYF	NA	TRBV2	TRBJ2-3	TRBD2
TGTGCCAGCAGCCAGGGGACAGCGAGCTCTGGAAACACCATATATTTT	CASSQGTASSGNTIYF	NA	TRBV4-2	TRBJ1-3	TRBD1
TGTGCCAGCAGTTTAACGACTAGCGGGTCCTACAATGAGCAGTTCTTC	CASSLTTSGSYNEQFF	NA	TRBV28	TRBJ2-1	TRBD2
TGTGCCAGCAGCTTAGCGAGGGGGGGGCGAGCCAAAAACATTCAGTACTTC	CASSLARGGRAKNIQYF	once	TRBV7-9	TRBJ2-4	NA
TGCGCCAGCAGTTGGGGGGAGCGGTACGAGCAGTACTTC	CASSWGERYEQYF	NA	TRBV5-1	TRBJ2-7	NA
TGTGCCTGGAGCCAGGGGCAAGGCAATCAGCCCCAGCATTTT	CAWSQGQGNQPQHF	NA	TRBV30	TRBJ1-5	NA
TGTGCCAGCAGCTACAGGGAACTGAATTCACCCCTCCACTTT	CASSYRELNSPLHF	once	TRBV9	TRBJ1-6	NA
TGTGCCAGCAGTCCCTATGTTAACTATGGCTACACCTTC	CASSPYVNYGYTF	NA	TRBV27	TRBJ1-2	NA